A selection of T cell receptor beta chains follows, all from one sample in a study of blood T cell repertoires in COVID-19. Here immunoSEQ multiplex PCR was the method, and the copy in TCRdb shows in-frame clones only, minus some. The table has hundreds of thousands of clones, 82% seen once. Sequencing was done on a sample of peripheral blood. The source of these receptors is a woman aged 80 or over with active or convalescent COVID-19. CDR3s include the opening cysteine and the closing phenylalanine or tryptophan. D genes are given only for firm matches. Clone size is not always given. Where it is, it says once, few, many or a class for expanded clones.

clone_size,j_call,d_call,v_call,cdr3_nt,cdr3_aa
.,TRBJ1-5,.,TRBV19,TGTGCCAGTAAAACGACAGGCTATAGCAATCAGCCCCAGCATTTT,CASKTTGYSNQPQHF
few,TRBJ1-1,.,TRBV29-1,TGCAGCGTTGAGGACAGATTGAACACTGAAGCTTTCTTT,CSVEDRLNTEAFF
.,TRBJ1-1,.,TRBV5-1,TGCGCCAGCAGCCTGGAGACGGGGACTGAAGCTTTCTTT,CASSLETGTEAFF
.,TRBJ1-4,.,TRBV24-1,TGTGCCACCAGTGACACAGGAGCAACTAATGAAAAACTGTTTTTT,CATSDTGATNEKLFF
.,TRBJ1-5,.,TRBV5-1,TGCGCCAGCAGCTTGGCCGGTCCCAATCAGCCCCAGCATTTT,CASSLAGPNQPQHF
.,TRBJ1-6,TRBD1,TRBV6-5,TGTGCCAGCAGTTACGAGGACAGGGGATCATCCCTCCACTTT,CASSYEDRGSSLHF
.,TRBJ1-3,.,TRBV5-4,TGTGCCAGCAGCTTGTTCGGACTGAGCTCTGGAAACACCATATATTTT,CASSLFGLSSGNTIYF
.,TRBJ1-2,TRBD1,TRBV28,TGTGCCAGCAGGGGGGGACAGGGAGGAGGCTACACCTTC,CASRGGQGGGYTF
.,TRBJ1-4,.,TRBV19,TGTGCCAGTAGACCGGTTTTAAATGAAAAACTGTTTTTT,CASRPVLNEKLFF
.,TRBJ2-3,TRBD2,TRBV2,TGTGCCAGCAGTGGGCTAGCGGGAGTTCCAGATACGCAGTATTTT,CASSGLAGVPDTQYF
once,TRBJ1-1,.,TRBV5-1,TGCGCCAGCAGCTCGAGGGGAGGGGCCGGGGACACTGAAGCTTTCTTT,CASSSRGGAGDTEAFF
.,TRBJ2-1,.,TRBV6-5,TGTGCCGCCCGGGACAACTACTACAATGAGCAGTTCTTC,CAARDNYYNEQFF
.,TRBJ2-3,.,TRBV7-2,TGTGCCAGCAGTCCGGGAACCTTTAGCACAGATACGCAGTATTTT,CASSPGTFSTDTQYF
.,TRBJ1-2,.,TRBV5-5,TGTGCCAGCAGCTTGGTAGCAGATACCCATGGCTACACCTTC,CASSLVADTHGYTF
.,TRBJ1-2,.,TRBV14,TGTGCCAGCAGCCAAGAACGGGGGGCCCGACTCTATGGCTACACCTTC,CASSQERGARLYGYTF
.,TRBJ2-7,TRBD1,TRBV4-2,TGTGCCAGCAGCCAGGCGACCGGGACAGTCGCCTACGAGCAGTACTTC,CASSQATGTVAYEQYF
.,TRBJ2-5,.,TRBV7-9,TGTGCCAGCAGCTTAGCGGCTTCGGAGACCCAGTACTTC,CASSLAASETQYF
.,TRBJ1-4,TRBD1,TRBV7-9,TGTGCCAGCAGCTCCGGACAGGGTGGTGAAAAACTGTTTTTT,CASSSGQGGEKLFF